The present TCR beta chain was sequenced within a study of blood T cell repertoires in COVID-19 (dated by TCRdb to 2020 to 2022). Concerning the study at large: Samples covering the acute and convalescent phases of COVID-19 were provided by collaborators in the United States, Italy and Spain. The material from the prospective study consisted of cDNA or gDNA derived from T cells, B-cell-depleted T cells, or PBMCs. Where available, HLA class I and class II types were obtained from metadata supplied by the sample provider rather than from assay-based typing. The repertoires were released in a freely available public database intended as a resource for research on the immune response to SARS-CoV-2. The sample metadata nearly always contained a de-identified subject ID, COVID-19 status, age in years and sex. Samples were obtained from the ongoing ImmuneRACE study (first 160 participants) and from approximately 1,200 subjects provided by 6 global collaborators. Deeply sampled blood TCRbeta repertoires from subjects exposed to, actively infected with, or recovered from COVID-19 were included in the dataset.

Participants in the prospective study were enrolled through a virtual design, were aged 18 to 89 years, and lived in 24 United States geographic areas. In the prospective study, cohorts were assigned on the basis of participant-reported clinical history obtained from a screening survey and a study questionnaire. Recovered participants in ImmuneRACE Cohort 3 were defined as having two consecutive negative NP/OP PCR tests, clearance from a healthcare professional, or resolution of symptoms. Mobile phlebotomists in the prospective study collected whole blood, serum and a nasopharyngeal or oropharyngeal swab from every participant. Participants in the prospective study had the option to provide additional blood draws and questionnaires over an approximately 2-month period. Before DNA extraction, prospective study blood samples were shipped either frozen or at room temperature. As to this clone: The antigen this receptor binds is unknown. Base quality data are lacking; no much larger clone is found one base away.

TCRbeta CDR3 regions were amplified from genomic DNA by means of the immunoSEQ Assay, a bias-controlled multiplex PCR. The study's own analysis went as follows. The number of nucleated cells in each sample was estimated by amplification of reference gene primers within the assay. Sequence reads were collapsed and filtered to measure the absolute abundance of every unique TCRbeta CDR3 rearrangement. For each sample, productive Simpson clonality was calculated as the square root of Simpson's diversity index across productive rearrangements. In its TCRdb copy, this immuneACCESS table keeps in-frame sequences only and misses some clones. Where compared with another copy, unresolved V genes explain less than half of these, and the others have no known cause. V and J calls and clone size come straight from that table; D and trimming were deduced from the DNA. Recorded for this sample are some 500,000 clones; approximately 90% of them occurred a single time. The ten largest clones represent approximately 1.8% of the sample.

What the authors observed across the whole study: How much clinical and demographic metadata was included differed by source and by participant, and the metadata was provided uncurated.

Sequenced input: PBMCs or T cells enriched from blood (not recorded which). This clonotype was sampled from a woman in her forties who had recovered from COVID-19.

The bases are TGTGCCAGCAGTGAAGCCCAGACCCGAGGGACCGGGGAGCTGTTTTTT. It specifies CASSEAQTRGTGELFF. The rearranged chain carries TRBV6-1 and TRBJ2-2, with TRBD2 as a weak D call on 5 bases. From a lookup of the germline V gene, CDR1 and CDR2 are MNHNS and SASEGT. V is cut by 0 bases and J by 5 bases, and the space between the germline ends is 13 bases. Spanning cysteine to phenylalanine, the CDR3 consists of 16 amino acids. Just CDR3 DNA is preserved here, 48 bases in frame from base 1.